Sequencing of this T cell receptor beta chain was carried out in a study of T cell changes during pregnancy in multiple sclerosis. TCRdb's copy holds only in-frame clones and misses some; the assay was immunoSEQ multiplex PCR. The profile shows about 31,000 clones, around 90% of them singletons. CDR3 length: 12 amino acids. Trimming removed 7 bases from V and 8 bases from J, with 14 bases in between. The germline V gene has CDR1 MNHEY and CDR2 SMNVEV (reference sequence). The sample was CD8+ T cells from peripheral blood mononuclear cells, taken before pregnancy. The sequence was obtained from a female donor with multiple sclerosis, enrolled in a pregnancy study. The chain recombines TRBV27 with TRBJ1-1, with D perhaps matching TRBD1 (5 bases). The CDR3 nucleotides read TGTGCCAGCAAGGGGCAGGGCCCCGAAGCTTTCTTT. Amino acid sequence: CASKGQGPEAFF.